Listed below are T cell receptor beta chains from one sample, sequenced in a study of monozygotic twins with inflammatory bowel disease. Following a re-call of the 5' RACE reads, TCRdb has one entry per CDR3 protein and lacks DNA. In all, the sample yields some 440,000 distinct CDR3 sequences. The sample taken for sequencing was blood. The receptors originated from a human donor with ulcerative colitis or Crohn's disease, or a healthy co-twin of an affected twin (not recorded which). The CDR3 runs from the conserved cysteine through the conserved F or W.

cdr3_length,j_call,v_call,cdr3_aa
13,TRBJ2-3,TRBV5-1,CASLAGTTDTQYF
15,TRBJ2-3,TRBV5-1,CASSLEGLYTDTQYF
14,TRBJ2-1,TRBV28,CASSFPAEYNEQFF
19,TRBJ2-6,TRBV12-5,CASGLVQGSGVSGANVLTF
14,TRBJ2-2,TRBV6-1,CASRRQGDTGELFF
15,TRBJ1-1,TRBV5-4,CASSLKQGYGTEAFF
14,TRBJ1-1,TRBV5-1,CASSPDQEGTEAFF
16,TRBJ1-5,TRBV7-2,CASSSGQGVGNQPQHF
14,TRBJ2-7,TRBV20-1,CSARVTNTAYEQYF
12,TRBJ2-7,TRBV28,CASSTSPGEQYF
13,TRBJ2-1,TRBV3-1,CASSQNRGDEQFF
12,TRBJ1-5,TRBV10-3,CAISRDGQPQHF
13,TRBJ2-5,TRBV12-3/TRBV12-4,CASNQNSGETQYF
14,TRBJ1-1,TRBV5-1,CASSEGHPNTEAFF
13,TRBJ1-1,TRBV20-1,CSARASLDTEAFF
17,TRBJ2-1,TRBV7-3,CASSLFGRGTGDNEQFF
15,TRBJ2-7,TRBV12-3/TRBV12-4,CASSPGHTSSYEQYF
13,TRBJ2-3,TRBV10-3,CATERGRTDTQYF
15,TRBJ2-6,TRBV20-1,CSARVRAGGANVLTF
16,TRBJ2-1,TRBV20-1,CSASPWGLAGAGEQFF
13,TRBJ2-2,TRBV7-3,CASSVLGAGELFF
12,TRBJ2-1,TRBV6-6,CASSYRGEIVFF
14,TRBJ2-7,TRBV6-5,CASSVTSPSYEQYF
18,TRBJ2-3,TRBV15,CATSRDTASGRGTDTQYF
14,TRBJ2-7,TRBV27,CASRQTGESYEQYF
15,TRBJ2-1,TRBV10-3,CAISESAGTYNEQFF
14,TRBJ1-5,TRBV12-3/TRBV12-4,CASSLAGGKQPQHF
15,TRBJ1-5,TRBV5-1,CASSPIPGDGQPQHF
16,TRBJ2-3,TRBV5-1,CASRPGTSAPHDTQYF
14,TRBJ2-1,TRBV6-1,CASSLLYSYNEQFF
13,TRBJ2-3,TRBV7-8,CASSLGWTYAQYF
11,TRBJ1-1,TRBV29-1,CSVVSLAEAFF
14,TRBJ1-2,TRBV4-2,CASSQTDREEGYTF
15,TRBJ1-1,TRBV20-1,CSAREEGALSTEAFF
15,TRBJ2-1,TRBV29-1,CSAQASGRPSNEQFF
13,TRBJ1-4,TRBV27,CASSLSAQGKLFF
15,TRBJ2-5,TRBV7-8,CASSFDLAGEETQYF
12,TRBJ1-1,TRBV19,CAARQSPLEAFF
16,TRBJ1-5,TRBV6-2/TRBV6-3,CASSYSKGDTVRPQHF